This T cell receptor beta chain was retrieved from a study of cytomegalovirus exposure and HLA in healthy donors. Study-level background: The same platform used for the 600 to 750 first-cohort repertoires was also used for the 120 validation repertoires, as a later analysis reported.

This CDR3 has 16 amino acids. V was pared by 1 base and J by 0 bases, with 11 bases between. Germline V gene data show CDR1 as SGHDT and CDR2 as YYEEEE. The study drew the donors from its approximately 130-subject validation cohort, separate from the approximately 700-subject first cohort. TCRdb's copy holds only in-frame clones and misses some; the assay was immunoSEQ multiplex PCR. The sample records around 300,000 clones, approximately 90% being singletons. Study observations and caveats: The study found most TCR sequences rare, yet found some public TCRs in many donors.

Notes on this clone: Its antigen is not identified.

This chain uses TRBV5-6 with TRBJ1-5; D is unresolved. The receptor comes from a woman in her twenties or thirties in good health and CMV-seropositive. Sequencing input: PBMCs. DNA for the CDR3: TGTGCCAGCAGCTTGAGGCACACGTATAGCAATCAGCCCCAGCATTTT. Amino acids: CASSLRHTYSNQPQHF.